The present T cell receptor (beta chain) was sequenced within a study of shared clonotypes between healthy human individuals. The study, taken as a whole, reports: Richness estimates generally favored naive over memory subsets.

With regard to this clone: As yet, its antigen is unknown.

The germline gives CDR1 MNHNS, CDR2 SASEGT. This CDR3 has 14 residues. V lost 0 bases and J lost 8, with 13 bases in between. Clones were sequenced by immunoSEQ multiplex PCR, and TCRdb holds only the in-frame ones, with some missing. The repertoire holds approximately 2.4 million clones, with approximately 96% as singletons. This chain connects TRBV6-1 to TRBJ1-2, with D perhaps matching TRBD1 (5 bases). This sequence was found in a man aged 18-30 years in good health. The sequenced sample was naive CD4+ T cells sorted from blood. Specified subset: CD45RA+ positively selected. CDR3 sequence reads: CASSEAFAGFGYTF. The CDR3 DNA reads as TGTGCCAGCAGTGAAGCTTTTGCAGGGTTCGGCTACACCTTC.